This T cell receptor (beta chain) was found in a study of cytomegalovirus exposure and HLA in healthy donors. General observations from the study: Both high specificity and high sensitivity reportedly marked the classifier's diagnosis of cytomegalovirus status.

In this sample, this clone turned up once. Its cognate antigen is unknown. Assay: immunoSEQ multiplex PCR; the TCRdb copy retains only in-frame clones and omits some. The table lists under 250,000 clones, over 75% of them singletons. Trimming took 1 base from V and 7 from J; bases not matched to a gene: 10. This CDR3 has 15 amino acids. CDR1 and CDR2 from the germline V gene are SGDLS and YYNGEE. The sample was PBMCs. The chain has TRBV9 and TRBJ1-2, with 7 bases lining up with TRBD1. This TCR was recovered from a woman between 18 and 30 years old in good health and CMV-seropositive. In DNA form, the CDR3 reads TGTGCCAGCAGCGTAACCGGGACAGCCCCTCTTGGCTACACCTTC. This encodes CASSVTGTAPLGYTF.